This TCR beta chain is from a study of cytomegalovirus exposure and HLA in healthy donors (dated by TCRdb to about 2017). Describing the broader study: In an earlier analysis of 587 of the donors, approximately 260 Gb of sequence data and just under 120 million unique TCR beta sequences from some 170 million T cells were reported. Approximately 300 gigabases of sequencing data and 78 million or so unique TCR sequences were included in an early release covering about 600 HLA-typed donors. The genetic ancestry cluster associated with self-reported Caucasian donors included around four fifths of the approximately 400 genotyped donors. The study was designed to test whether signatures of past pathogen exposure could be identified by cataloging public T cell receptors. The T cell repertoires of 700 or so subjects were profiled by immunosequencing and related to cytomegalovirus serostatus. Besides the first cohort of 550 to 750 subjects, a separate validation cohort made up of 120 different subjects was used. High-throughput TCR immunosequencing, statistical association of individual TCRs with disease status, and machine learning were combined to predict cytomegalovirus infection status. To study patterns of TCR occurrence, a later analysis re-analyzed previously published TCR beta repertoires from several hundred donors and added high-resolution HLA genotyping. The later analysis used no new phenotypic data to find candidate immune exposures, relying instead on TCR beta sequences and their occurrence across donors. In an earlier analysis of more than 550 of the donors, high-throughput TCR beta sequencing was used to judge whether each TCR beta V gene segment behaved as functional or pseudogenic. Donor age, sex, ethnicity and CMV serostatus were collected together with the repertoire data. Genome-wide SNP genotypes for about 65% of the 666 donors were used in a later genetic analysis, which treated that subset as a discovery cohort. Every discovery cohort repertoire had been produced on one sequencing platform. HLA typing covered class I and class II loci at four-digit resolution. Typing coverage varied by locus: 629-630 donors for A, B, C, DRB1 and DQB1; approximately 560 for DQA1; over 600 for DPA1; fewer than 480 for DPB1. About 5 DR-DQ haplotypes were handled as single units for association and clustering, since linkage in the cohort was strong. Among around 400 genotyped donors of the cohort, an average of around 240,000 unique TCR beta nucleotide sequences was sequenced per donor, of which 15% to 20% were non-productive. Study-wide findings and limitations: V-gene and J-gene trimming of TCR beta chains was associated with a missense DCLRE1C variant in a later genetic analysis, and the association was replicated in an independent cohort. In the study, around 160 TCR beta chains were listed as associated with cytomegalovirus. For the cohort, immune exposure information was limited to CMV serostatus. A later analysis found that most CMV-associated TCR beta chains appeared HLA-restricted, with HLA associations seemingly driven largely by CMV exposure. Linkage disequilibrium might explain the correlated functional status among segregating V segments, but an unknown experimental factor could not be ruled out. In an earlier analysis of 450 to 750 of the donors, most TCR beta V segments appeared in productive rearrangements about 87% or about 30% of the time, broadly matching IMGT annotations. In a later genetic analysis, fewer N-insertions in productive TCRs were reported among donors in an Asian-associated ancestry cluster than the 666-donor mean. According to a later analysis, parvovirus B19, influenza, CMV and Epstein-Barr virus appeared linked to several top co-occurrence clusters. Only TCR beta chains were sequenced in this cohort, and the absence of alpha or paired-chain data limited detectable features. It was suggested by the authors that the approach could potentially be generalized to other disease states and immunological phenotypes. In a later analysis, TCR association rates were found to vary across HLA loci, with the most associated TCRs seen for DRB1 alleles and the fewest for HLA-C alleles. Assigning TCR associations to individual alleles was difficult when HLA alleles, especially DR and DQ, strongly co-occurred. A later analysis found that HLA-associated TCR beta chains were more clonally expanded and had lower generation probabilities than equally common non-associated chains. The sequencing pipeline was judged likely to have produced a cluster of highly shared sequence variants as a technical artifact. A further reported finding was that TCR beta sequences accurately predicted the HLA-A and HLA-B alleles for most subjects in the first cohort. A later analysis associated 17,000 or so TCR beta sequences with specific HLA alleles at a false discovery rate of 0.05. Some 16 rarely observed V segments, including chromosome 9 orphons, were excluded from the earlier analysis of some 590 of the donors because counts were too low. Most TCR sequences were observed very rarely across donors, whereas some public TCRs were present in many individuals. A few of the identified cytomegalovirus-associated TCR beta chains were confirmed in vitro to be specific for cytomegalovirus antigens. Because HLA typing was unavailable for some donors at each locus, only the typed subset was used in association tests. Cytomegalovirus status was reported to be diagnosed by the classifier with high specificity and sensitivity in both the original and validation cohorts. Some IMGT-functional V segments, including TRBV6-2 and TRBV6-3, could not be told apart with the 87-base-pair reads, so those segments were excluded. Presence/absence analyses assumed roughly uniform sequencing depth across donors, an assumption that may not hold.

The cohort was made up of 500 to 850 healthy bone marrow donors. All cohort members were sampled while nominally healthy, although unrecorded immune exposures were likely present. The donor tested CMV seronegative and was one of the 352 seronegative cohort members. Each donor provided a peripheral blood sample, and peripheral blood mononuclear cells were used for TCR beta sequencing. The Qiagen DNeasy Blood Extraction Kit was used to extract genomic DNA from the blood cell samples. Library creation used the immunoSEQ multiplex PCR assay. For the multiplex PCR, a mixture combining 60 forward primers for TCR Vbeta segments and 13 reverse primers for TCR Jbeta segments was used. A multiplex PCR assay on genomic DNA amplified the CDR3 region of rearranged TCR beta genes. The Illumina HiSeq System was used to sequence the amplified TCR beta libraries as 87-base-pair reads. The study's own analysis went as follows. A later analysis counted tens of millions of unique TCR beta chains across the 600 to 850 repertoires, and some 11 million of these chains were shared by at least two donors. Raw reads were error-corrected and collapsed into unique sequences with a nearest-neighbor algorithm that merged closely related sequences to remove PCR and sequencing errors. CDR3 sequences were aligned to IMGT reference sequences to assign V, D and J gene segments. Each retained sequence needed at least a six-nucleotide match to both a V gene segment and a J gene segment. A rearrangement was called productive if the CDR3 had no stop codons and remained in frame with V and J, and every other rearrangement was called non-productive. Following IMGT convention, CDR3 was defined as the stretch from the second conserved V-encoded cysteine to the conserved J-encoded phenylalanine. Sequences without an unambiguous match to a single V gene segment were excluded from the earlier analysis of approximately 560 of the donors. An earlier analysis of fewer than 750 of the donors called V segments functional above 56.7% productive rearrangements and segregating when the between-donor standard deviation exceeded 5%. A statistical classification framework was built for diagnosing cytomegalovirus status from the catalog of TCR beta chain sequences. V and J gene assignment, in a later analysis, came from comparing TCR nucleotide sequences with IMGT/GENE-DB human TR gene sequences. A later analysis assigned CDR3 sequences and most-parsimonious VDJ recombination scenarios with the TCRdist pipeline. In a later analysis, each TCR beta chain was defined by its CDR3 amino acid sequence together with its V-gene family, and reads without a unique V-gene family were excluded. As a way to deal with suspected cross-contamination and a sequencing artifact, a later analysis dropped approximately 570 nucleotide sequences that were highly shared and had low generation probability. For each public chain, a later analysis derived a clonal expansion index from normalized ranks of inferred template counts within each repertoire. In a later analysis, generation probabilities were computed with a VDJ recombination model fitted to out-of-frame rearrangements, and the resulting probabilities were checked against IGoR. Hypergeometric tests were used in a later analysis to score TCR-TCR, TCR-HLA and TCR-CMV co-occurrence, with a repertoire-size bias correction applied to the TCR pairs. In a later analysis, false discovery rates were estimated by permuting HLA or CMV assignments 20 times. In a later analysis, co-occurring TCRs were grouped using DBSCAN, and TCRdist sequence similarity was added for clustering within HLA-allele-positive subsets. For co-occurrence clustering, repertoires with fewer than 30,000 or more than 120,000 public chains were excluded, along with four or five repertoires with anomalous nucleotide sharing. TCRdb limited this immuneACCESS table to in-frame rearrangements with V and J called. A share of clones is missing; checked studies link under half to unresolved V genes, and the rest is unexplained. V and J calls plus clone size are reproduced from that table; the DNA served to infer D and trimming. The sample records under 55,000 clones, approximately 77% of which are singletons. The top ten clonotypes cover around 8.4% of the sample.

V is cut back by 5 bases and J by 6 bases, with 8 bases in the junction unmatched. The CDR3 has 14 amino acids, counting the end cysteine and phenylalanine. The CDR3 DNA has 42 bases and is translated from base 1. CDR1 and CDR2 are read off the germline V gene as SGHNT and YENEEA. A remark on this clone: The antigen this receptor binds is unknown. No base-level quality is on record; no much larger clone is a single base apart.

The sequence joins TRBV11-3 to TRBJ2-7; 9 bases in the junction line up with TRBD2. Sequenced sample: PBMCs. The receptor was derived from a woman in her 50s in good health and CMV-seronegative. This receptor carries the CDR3 CASSKGPSGAEQYF. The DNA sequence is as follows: TGTGCCAGCAGCAAGGGGCCTAGCGGGGCCGAGCAGTACTTC.